These 4 T cell receptor beta chains were all obtained from the same sample, sequenced in a study of technical replicates of blood from a handful of donors. Data came from immunoSEQ multiplex PCR; TCRdb stores just in-frame clones and leaves some out. The sample includes 76,000 or so clones, around nine tenths of them seen just once. Input material: T cells isolated from PBMCs. The receptors shown here come from a human donor in good health.

The sample holds one count of this clone. The rearrangement joins TRBV7-2 to TRBJ2-7; D may be TRBD2 (5 bases). This CDR3 spans 14 amino acids. Deletions cut 4 bases from V and 2 bases from J, with 12 bases between. Germline V gene data show CDR1 as SGHTA and CDR2 as FQGNSA. CDR3: CASSSRNGAYEQYF. The CDR3, as DNA: TGTGCCAGCAGCTCTCGTAACGGGGCCTACGAGCAGTACTTC.

The V and J genes are TRBV6-5 and TRBJ1-5, with D unclear. The CDR3 covers 13 residues. Trimming took off 0 bases at V and 6 bases at J, with 6 bases between the two ends. CDR1 is MNHEY and CDR2 is SVGAGI in the germline V gene. CDR3 loop: CASSYSEGQPQHF. DNA for the CDR3: TGTGCCAGCAGTTACTCAGAGGGTCAGCCCCAGCATTTT.

This clone was observed a single time. The genes are TRBV2 and TRBJ1-5; TRBD1 is a possible D gene (6 bases). The CDR3 sequence is 14 residues long. CDR1 SNHLY and CDR2 FYNNEI come from the germline V gene. The V end lost 3 bases, the J end lost 7 bases, and 13 bases lay between the germline ends. The CDR3 loop is CASSDLTGYQPQHF. The CDR3 nucleotides are TGTGCCAGCAGTGACCTAACAGGGTACCAGCCCCAGCATTTT.

The chain combines TRBV4-1 with TRBJ1-4; possibly TRBD1 for D (5 bases). Germline V gene data show CDR1 as MGHRA and CDR2 as YSYEKL. Trimming took 1 base from V and 8 from J, leaving 23 bases between them. The CDR3 is 18 residues long. The CDR3 bases are TGCGCCAGCAGCCAAGTTCCCCTCGGTGGCAGGGCGATGGAAAAACTGTTTTTT. Protein: CASSQVPLGGRAMEKLFF.